A selection of T cell receptor beta chains follows, all from one sample in a study of blood T cell repertoires in COVID-19. The assay was immunoSEQ multiplex PCR, and TCRdb's table has in-frame clones only and misses some. Of under 500,000 clones in the sample, around 89% are singletons; the top ten hold around 4.4%. The source material was peripheral blood. These receptors all stem from a young woman with acute or convalescent COVID-19. CDR3s leave out the opening cysteine and the closing phenylalanine or tryptophan. The D gene is left open where the match is weak. Expanded clones are given a class, and other clones once, few, many or no size at all.

V	J	size	D	CDR3
TRBV27	TRBJ2-4	-	TRBD2	ASSGGGAKNIQY
TRBV28	TRBJ1-2	-	TRBD1	ASRGQGNYGYT
TRBV7-9	TRBJ2-2	few	-	ASSLSAGELF
TRBV5-3	TRBJ1-3	once	-	ARSCTRLNHGNTIY
TRBV7-9	TRBJ2-2	-	TRBD1	ASSPDRGQFTGELF
TRBV4-1	TRBJ2-5	-	TRBD1	ASSRTDREQETQY
TRBV4-1	TRBJ2-5	once	-	ASSPFGGGLQETQY
TRBV7-6	TRBJ2-7	-	-	ASSPSERYEQY
TRBV4-1	TRBJ2-3	-	-	ASSQEGRTT
TRBV19	TRBJ2-2	-	TRBD2	ASSTVAGGPTGELF
TRBV5-1	TRBJ2-3	-	TRBD2	ASFRTSGASDTQY
TRBV7-2	TRBJ1-5	-	-	ASSLQDGGGQPQH
TRBV2	TRBJ2-4	-	-	ASSVEPPGNIQY
TRBV6-5	TRBJ2-1	once	-	ASSSSEYPSHEQF
TRBV6-5	TRBJ2-1	few	-	ASSYSPGNEQF
TRBV4-1	TRBJ2-7	-	TRBD1	ASSQNTGVSYEQY
TRBV29-1	TRBJ2-7	-	-	SVWDMDEQY
TRBV10-2	TRBJ2-3	-	TRBD2	ASSDRTSGGGGTDTQY
TRBV29-1	TRBJ2-5	-	-	SAQETQY
TRBV29-1	TRBJ1-2	-	-	SGGRGDYGYT
TRBV11-3	TRBJ2-1	-	TRBD2	ASSWGTGGPQF
TRBV6-5	TRBJ2-2	-	-	ATSRDPNTGELF
TRBV7-8	TRBJ2-7	-	-	ASSYEGGYEQY
TRBV2	TRBJ2-7	-	-	ASSRLPGANYEQY
TRBV13	TRBJ1-6	-	-	ASSLVRGNSPLH
TRBV3-1/TRBV3-2	TRBJ2-3	-	TRBD2	ASSQKGRASDTQY
TRBV4-1	TRBJ1-6	-	TRBD1	ASSQSEPTGINSPLH
TRBV19	TRBJ2-1	-	TRBD1	ASSADRVNLIYNEQF
TRBV5-6	TRBJ2-5	-	-	ASSLSGRFRETQY
TRBV4-1	TRBJ2-3	-	TRBD2	ASSQRIAGGSTDTQY
TRBV12-3/TRBV12-4	TRBJ2-1	once	TRBD2	ASTSGGLDEQF
TRBV6-6	TRBJ2-7	-	-	ASRGDSYEQY
TRBV10-3	TRBJ2-3	once	TRBD1	AIGQERTDTQY
TRBV4-2	TRBJ1-5	-	TRBD1	ASSQPRQTGGNYSNQPQH
TRBV28	TRBJ1-2	-	-	ASSSGGEGFYGYT
TRBV28	TRBJ2-7	-	-	ASSSPRAEQY
TRBV6-4	TRBJ2-7	-	TRBD1	ASSDPWGTAGGASLYEQY
TRBV7-3	TRBJ2-6	-	-	ASSPGGSGANVLT
TRBV7-7	TRBJ2-5	-	TRBD2	ASSLRRGETQY
TRBV5-6	TRBJ1-6	-	-	ASSSLFLGANNSPLH
TRBV9	TRBJ2-7	-	TRBD1	ASSVGQGQAYEQY
TRBV5-8	TRBJ2-5	-	TRBD2	ASSLGGSGGAQETQY
TRBV7-9	TRBJ2-6	-	TRBD1	ASSFLPGQGAGANVLT
TRBV9	TRBJ2-1	-	-	ASSVGLGRNNEQF
TRBV5-1	TRBJ2-7	-	-	ASSSQPPYEQY
TRBV5-6	TRBJ1-5	-	-	ASSLSSGEGRPQH
TRBV4-1	TRBJ2-3	-	-	ASSQVEQGSYVTDTQY
TRBV9	TRBJ1-4	once	TRBD1	ASSVEGTGDEKLF
TRBV5-1	TRBJ1-4	once	-	ASSSRGGLQANEKLF
TRBV21-1	TRBJ2-1	-	-	ARRGRGVGNEQF
TRBV11-2	TRBJ2-5	-	-	ASSDTGETQY
TRBV5-1	TRBJ2-1	-	TRBD1	ASSAGDRVGNEQF
TRBV7-9	TRBJ2-1	-	TRBD1	ASSLAPDRAYEQF